This T cell receptor (beta chain) was captured by sequencing in a study of shared clonotypes between healthy human individuals. Study summary: A few men and a couple of women, aged 18 to 49, were donors. General study findings and limits: Relative to clonotypes present in all four donors, those not shared had lower generation probabilities. The represented genetic and exposure-history diversity was limited by the small number of donors.

The length of the CDR3 is 14 residues. The V and J ends lost 5 bases and 4 bases, in that order; junction bases with no gene match: 3. From germline, CDR1 is KGHSH and CDR2 LQKENI. Points on this clone: The antigen is not known. Other DNA sequences in this sample translate to the same CDR3.

Here immunoSEQ multiplex PCR was the method, and the copy in TCRdb shows in-frame clones only, minus some. The sample has about 1.1 million clones; approximately 80% are singletons. From CD4+ cells came CD45RA+ naive and CD45RA-negative memory subsets. The chain employs TRBV18 and TRBJ2-7, with 12 bases identical to TRBD2. The sequenced sample was memory CD4+ T cells from PBMCs. Subset meaning: CD45RA-negative fraction. The TCR was taken from a man younger than 35 in good health. Some clones in this sample may be carry-over from other donors' samples. CDR3 residues: CASSAGTSGYEQYF. The CDR3 nucleotides read TGTGCCAGCTCAGCCGGGACTAGCGGGTACGAGCAGTACTTC.